This paragraph reports one T cell receptor beta chain. Its antigen remains unidentified. Qualities for individual bases were not recorded, and no much larger clone is one base off. This entry is derived from a study of blood T cell repertoires in COVID-19 (TCRdb year 2020). Regarding the study in general: The collaborator samples originated in the United States, Italy and Spain and spanned the acute and convalescent phases of COVID-19. Subjects who had been exposed to COVID-19, were actively infected with it, or had recovered from it provided the deeply sampled blood TCRbeta repertoires that made up the dataset. Samples were obtained from the ongoing ImmuneRACE study (first 160 participants) and from some 1,200 subjects provided by 6 global collaborators. The sample metadata nearly always contained a de-identified subject ID, COVID-19 status, age in years and sex. The repertoires were released in a freely available public database meant as a resource for research on the immune response to SARS-CoV-2. Where HLA class I and class II types were available, the types were taken from metadata supplied by the sample provider, not from assay-based typing. The prospective study material was composed of cDNA or gDNA derived from T cells, B-cell-depleted T cells, or PBMCs.

TCRbeta CDR3 regions were amplified from genomic DNA by means of the immunoSEQ Assay, a bias-controlled multiplex PCR. Under the source paper's analysis protocol: The number of nucleated cells in each sample was estimated by amplification of reference gene primers within the assay. To quantify the absolute abundance of each unique TCRbeta CDR3 rearrangement, sequence reads were collapsed and filtered. For each sample, productive Simpson clonality was calculated by taking the square root of Simpson's diversity index across productive rearrangements. TCRdb's version of the immuneACCESS table is confined to in-frame rearrangements and falls short of the full clone set. An unresolved V gene accounts for under half of the shortfall where checked; the remainder is of unknown origin. V, J and clone size derive from that table, while D and trimming were established from the DNA sequence. The sample includes around 79,000 clones, with around 83% observed a single time. The ten largest make up over 5% of the sample.

The CDR1 and CDR2 encoded by the germline V gene (reference sequence) are LGHDT and YNNKEL. Reading from cysteine to phenylalanine, the CDR3 counts 16 amino acids. The read is trimmed to its CDR3 DNA, 48 bases read in frame from base 1. V is clipped by 1 base and J by 3 bases, and the sequence between their germline boundaries is 15 bases long. Summary of the overall study and its limitations: The quantity of clinical and demographic metadata differed by source and by participant and was supplied without curation.

Whole blood was collected in K2EDTA tubes by collaborating institutions according to the institutions' own protocols. For TCRbeta analysis, collaborators shipped samples as frozen whole blood, isolated PBMCs, or DNA extracted from either of those sample types. This TCR came from a woman in her sixties with acute or convalescent COVID-19. What was sequenced was peripheral blood. The chain was built from TRBV3-1 (or the pseudogene TRBV3-2) and TRBJ2-5; TRBD1 might be the D gene, on 6 matching bases. The sequenced DNA is TGTGCCAGCAGCCAAGCTAGTAGAGGGGGTGAAGAGACCCAGTACTTC. Translated, it gives CASSQASRGGEETQYF.